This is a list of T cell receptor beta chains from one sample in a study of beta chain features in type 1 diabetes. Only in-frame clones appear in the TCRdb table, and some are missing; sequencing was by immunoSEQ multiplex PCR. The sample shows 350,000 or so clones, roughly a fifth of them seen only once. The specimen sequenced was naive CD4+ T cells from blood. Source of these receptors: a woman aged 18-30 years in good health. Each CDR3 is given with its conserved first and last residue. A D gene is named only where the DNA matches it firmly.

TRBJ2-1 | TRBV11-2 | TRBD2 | CASSPLLAGALNEQFF
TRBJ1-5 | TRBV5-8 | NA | CASNPRALYQPQHF
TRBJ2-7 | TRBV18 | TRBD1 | CASSSPGQASYEQYF
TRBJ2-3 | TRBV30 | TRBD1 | CAWSGTVPTDTQYF
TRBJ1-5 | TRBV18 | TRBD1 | CASSPGQGLNQPQHF
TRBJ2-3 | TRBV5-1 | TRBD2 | CASSLTGGSTDTQYF
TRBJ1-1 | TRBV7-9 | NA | CASRGMNTEAFF
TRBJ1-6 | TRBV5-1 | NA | CASSTDRNNSPLHF
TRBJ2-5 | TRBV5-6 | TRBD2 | CASSLVGGGEETQYF
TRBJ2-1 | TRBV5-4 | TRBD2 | CASSLGGLAGVNEQFF
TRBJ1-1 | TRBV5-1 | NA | CASSTQGRGNTEAFF
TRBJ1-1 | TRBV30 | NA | CAWTSGRLNTEAFF
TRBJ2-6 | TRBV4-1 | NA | CASSGVEANVLTF
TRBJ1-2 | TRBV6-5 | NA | CASSYSATANYGYTF
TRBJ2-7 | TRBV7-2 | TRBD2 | CASSLGAGVSAYEQYF
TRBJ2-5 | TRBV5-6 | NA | CASSLSTAGETQYF
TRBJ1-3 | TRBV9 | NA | CASSVAAGTSGNTIYF
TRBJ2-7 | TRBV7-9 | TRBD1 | CASSQRDRLREQYF
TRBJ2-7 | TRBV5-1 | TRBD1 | CASSPGQGAFYEQYF
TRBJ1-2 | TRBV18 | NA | CASSPAGEDYGYTF
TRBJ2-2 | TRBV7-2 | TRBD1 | CASSFVGQGNTGELFF
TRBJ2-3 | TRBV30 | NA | CAWSPPRSSETDTQYF
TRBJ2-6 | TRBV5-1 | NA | CASSFNTGSGANVLTF
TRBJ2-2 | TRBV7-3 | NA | CASSSTGGELFF
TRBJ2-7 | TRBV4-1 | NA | CASSQGAWSYEQYF
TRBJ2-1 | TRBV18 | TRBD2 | CASSPPTSGGPVDEQFF
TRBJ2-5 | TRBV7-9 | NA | CASSFSGQETQYF
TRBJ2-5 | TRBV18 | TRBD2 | CASSPAGGETQYF